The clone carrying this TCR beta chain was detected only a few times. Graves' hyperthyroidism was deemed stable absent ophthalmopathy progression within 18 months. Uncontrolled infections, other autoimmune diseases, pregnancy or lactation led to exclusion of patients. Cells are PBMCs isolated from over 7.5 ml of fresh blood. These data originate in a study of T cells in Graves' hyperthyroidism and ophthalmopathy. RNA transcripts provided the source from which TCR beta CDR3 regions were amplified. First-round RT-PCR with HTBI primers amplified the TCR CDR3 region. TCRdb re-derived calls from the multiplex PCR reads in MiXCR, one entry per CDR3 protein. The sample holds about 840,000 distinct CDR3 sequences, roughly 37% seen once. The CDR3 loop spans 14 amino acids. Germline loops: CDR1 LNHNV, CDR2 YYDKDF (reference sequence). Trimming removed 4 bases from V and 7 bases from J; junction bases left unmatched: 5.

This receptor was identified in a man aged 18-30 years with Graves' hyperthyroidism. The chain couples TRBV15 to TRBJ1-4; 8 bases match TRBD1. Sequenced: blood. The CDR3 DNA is TGTGCCACCAGCACAGGGGGCGGACGTGAAAAACTGTTTTTT. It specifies CATSTGGGREKLFF.